This T cell receptor beta chain was identified in a study of T cells in localized non-small cell lung cancer. Study-level results: Elevated blood T cell density was associated with longer overall survival. Sequence data derive from only one tumor region, so heterogeneity remains possible.

The data were produced by immunoSEQ multiplex PCR, yet TCRdb's version contains in-frame clones alone and is incomplete. This repertoire shows fewer than 2,000 clones, 38% found once; its top ten account for more than 8%. About this clone: Its specificity is not known.

Germline CDR1 LNHDA, CDR2 SQIVND (reference sequence). Trimming at V came to 5 bases and at J to 0 bases, leaving 9 bases not matched to a gene. The CDR3 loop spans 18 amino acids. This TCR came from a female donor older than 55 with stage I lung adenocarcinoma. The genes are TRBV19 and TRBJ2-3; 12 bases align to TRBD2. The source was lung tumor tissue, collected before any cancer treatment. CDR3 region: CASSRLAGVPPSTDTQYF. The CDR3 DNA follows: TGTGCCAGTAGTCGACTAGCGGGGGTCCCTCCTAGCACAGATACGCAGTATTTT. The full variable domain, with the rest looked up from reference TRBV19 and TRBJ2-3, is DGGITQSPKYLFRKEGQNVTLSCEQNLNHDAMYWYRQDPGQGLRLIYYSQIVNDFQKGDIAEGYSVSREKKESFPLTVTSAQKNPTAFYLCASSRLAGVPPSTDTQYFGPGTRLTVL.